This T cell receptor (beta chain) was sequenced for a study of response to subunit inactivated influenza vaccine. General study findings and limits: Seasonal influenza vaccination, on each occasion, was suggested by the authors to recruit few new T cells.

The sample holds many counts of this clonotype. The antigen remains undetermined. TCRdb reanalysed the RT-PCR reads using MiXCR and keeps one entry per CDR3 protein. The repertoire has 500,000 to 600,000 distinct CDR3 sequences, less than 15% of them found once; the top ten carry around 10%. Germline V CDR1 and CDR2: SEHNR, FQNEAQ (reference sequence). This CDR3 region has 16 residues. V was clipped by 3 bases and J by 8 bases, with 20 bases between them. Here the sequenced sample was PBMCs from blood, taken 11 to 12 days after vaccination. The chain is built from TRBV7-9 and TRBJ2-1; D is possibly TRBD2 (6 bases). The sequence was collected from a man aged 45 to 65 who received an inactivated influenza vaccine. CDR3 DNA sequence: TGTGCCAGCAGCTTTGATATCGGGAGCGGTGTGGATGAGCAGTTCTTC. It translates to CASSFDIGSGVDEQFF.